This is a list of T cell receptor beta chains from one sample in a study of T cells after yellow fever vaccination. TCRdb re-analysed the 5' RACE reads in MiXCR, keeping a single row per CDR3 protein. The sample includes hundreds of thousands of distinct CDR3 sequences, approximately 13% of them seen just once. Source: PBMCs, taken on the day of the yellow fever booster vaccination. Receptor source: a man under 40 who received the YFV17D yellow fever vaccine. Each CDR3 is given with its conserved first and last residue. D genes are given only for firm matches. Where a row states a size, it is once, few, many or the class of an expanded clone; other rows omit it.

V gene	clone size	J gene	D gene	CDR3 protein	CDR3 DNA
TRBV20-1	.	TRBJ2-1	.	CSARSPSSYNEQFF	TGCAGTGCTAGGTCCCCGAGCTCCTACAATGAGCAGTTCTTC
TRBV12-3/TRBV12-4	.	TRBJ2-2	TRBD2	CASSLAPREAGGELFF	TGTGCCAGCAGTTTAGCGCCACGGGAGGCGGGCGGGGAGCTGTTTTTT
TRBV28	.	TRBJ1-1	.	CASSSPGTYMNTEAFF	TGTGCCAGCAGTTCTCCCGGGACCTACATGAACACTGAAGCTTTCTTT
TRBV4-2	.	TRBJ2-5	TRBD1	CASSQGDSQETQYF	TGTGCCAGCAGCCAGGGGGACAGCCAAGAGACCCAGTACTTC
TRBV11-2	.	TRBJ2-5	.	CASSLERLETQYF	TGTGCCAGCAGTCTAGAGCGTCTAGAGACCCAGTACTTC
TRBV14	few	TRBJ1-6	TRBD1	CASSFSGQGESPLHF	TGTGCCAGCAGCTTTTCGGGACAGGGAGAATCACCCCTCCACTTT
TRBV7-2	.	TRBJ2-7	.	CASSTAAGSGYEQYF	TGTGCCAGCAGCACCGCGGCAGGGTCCGGCTACGAGCAGTACTTC
TRBV5-4	.	TRBJ1-1	.	CASSLSVGEAFF	TGTGCCAGCAGCTTGTCCGTGGGGGAAGCTTTCTTT
TRBV7-8	few	TRBJ2-2	TRBD2	CASSSETSGPYTGELFF	TGTGCCAGCAGCTCCGAGACTAGCGGGCCTTACACCGGGGAGCTGTTTTTT
TRBV11-2	.	TRBJ2-7	TRBD2	CASSSRPGAGGPSSKQYF	TGTGCCAGCAGCTCCCGCCCAGGTGCGGGAGGGCCGAGTAGTAAGCAGTACTTC
TRBV4-3	many	TRBJ2-1	TRBD1	CASSQGQGAYNEQFF	TGCGCCAGCAGCCAAGGACAGGGGGCCTACAATGAGCAGTTCTTC
TRBV12-3/TRBV12-4	few	TRBJ2-2	TRBD1	CASSPRGQRNTGELFF	TGTGCCAGCAGTCCGAGGGGACAGCGGAACACCGGGGAGCTGTTTTTT
TRBV3-1	.	TRBJ2-1	TRBD2	CASSQESGPPAGEQFF	TGTGCCAGCAGCCAAGAATCCGGGCCTCCAGCGGGGGAGCAGTTCTTC
TRBV12-3/TRBV12-4	few	TRBJ2-7	.	CASSGSVSTHEQYF	TGTGCCAGCAGCGGCTCCGTTTCAACCCACGAGCAGTACTTC
TRBV12-3/TRBV12-4	.	TRBJ2-7	TRBD1	CASSFGTGEYF	TGTGCCAGCAGTTTTGGAACAGGGGAGTACTTC
TRBV7-2	.	TRBJ2-3	.	CASSSGGYRTDTQYF	TGTGCCAGCAGCTCCGGTGGCTATCGCACAGATACGCAGTATTTT
TRBV6-1	.	TRBJ2-2	TRBD2	CASTGGRQVGELFF	TGTGCCAGCACCGGCGGGAGACAAGTCGGGGAGCTGTTTTTT
TRBV6-4	few	TRBJ2-7	TRBD2	CASSDRTSGSSLAYEQYF	TGTGCCAGCAGTGACCGAACTAGCGGTAGTTCCTTGGCCTACGAGCAGTACTTC
TRBV7-6	many	TRBJ2-5	.	CASSRYQETQYF	TGTGCCAGCAGCCGGTACCAAGAGACCCAGTACTTC
TRBV2	few	TRBJ2-5	.	CASRTGGTQYF	TGTGCCAGCAGGACTGGTGGGACCCAGTACTTC
TRBV5-5	few	TRBJ2-5	TRBD2	CASSTTSGRETQYF	TGTGCCAGCAGCACGACTAGCGGGCGTGAGACCCAGTACTTC
TRBV7-6	.	TRBJ2-7	.	CASSPLAATSPNEQYF	TGTGCCAGCAGCCCGCTAGCTGCGACCTCCCCTAACGAGCAGTACTTC
TRBV5-1	few	TRBJ1-5	TRBD1	CASSGTGGQPQHF	TGCGCCAGCTCCGGGACAGGGGGTCAGCCCCAGCATTTT
TRBV28	.	TRBJ2-3	.	CASRGNVADTQYF	TGTGCCAGCAGGGGGAACGTGGCAGATACGCAGTATTTT